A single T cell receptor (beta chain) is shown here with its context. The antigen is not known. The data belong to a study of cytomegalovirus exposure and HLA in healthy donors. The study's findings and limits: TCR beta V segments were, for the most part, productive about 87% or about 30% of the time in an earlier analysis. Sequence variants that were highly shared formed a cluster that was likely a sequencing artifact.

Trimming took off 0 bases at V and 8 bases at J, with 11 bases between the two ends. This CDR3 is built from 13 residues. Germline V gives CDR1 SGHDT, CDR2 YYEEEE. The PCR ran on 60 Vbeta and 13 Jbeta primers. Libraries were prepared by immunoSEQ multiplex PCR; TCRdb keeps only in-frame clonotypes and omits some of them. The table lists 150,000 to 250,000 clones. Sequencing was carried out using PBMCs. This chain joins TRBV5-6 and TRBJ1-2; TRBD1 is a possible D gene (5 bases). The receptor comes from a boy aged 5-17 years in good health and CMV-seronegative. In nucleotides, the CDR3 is TGTGCCAGCAGCTTGGGGGTAGGGGAAGGCTACACCTTC. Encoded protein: CASSLGVGEGYTF.